The present TCR beta chain was sequenced within a study of cytomegalovirus exposure and HLA in healthy donors. Overall study results and limits: Most TCR sequences proved rare, with some public TCRs found in many donors.

Trimming at V came to 4 bases and at J to 3 bases, leaving 4 bases not matched to a gene. This CDR3 comprises 15 residues. Germline CDR1 is SGHNT and CDR2 is YYREEE (reference sequence). Concerning this clone: The antigen is not known.

It was with 60 Vbeta and 13 Jbeta primers that the PCR ran. Using immunoSEQ multiplex PCR, the repertoire was profiled, and TCRdb retains in-frame clones only, with some absent. This sample contains 100,000 to 150,000 clones. This clonotype originated in a man between 40 and 49 years old in good health and CMV-seronegative. J is TRBJ2-7 and V is TRBV5-4; 13 nucleotides align to TRBD2. What was sequenced was PBMCs. This CDR3 reads CASSTGLAGNYEQYF. CDR3 bases: TGTGCCAGCAGCACGGGACTAGCGGGGAACTACGAGCAGTACTTC.